The entry that follows covers one T cell receptor (beta chain) sequence. As yet, its antigen is unknown. Trimming took off 7 bases at V and 4 bases at J, with 17 bases between the two ends. From germline, CDR1 is SQVTM and CDR2 ANQGSEA. The CDR3 has 13 amino acids. Here immunoSEQ multiplex PCR was the method, and the copy in TCRdb shows in-frame clones only, minus some. The sample carries fewer than 85,000 clones, 86% recorded once. The data derive from a study of OX40 agonist ivuxolimab in advanced cancers. Study-wide points: With doses of 0.1-3.0 mg/kg, partial responders showed among the lowest clonal expansion. No determination was made of the antigen specificity of the expanded peripheral T cells.

This TCR derives from an adult with an advanced solid tumor such as melanoma, head and neck, liver or kidney cancer. The genes are TRBV29-1 and TRBJ2-7; TRBD1 or TRBD2 may be the D gene (6 bases each). The sample here was CD4+ or CD8+ T cells sorted from blood, taken in a trial of the OX40 agonist ivuxolimab. The CDR3 bases are TGCAGCGGGATCTTGGGGGGCAGATACGAGCAGTACTTC. Residues: CSGILGGRYEQYF.